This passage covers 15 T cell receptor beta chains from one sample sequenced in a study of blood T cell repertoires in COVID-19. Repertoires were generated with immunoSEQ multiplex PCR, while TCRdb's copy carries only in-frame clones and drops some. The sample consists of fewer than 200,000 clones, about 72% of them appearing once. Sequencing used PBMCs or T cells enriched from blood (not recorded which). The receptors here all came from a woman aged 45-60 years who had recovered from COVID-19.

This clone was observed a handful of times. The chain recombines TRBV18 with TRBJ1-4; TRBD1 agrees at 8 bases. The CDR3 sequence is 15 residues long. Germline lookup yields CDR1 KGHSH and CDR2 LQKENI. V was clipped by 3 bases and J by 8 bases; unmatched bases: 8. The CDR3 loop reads CASSPRTGKREKLFF. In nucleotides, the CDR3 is TGTGCCAGCTCACCGAGGACAGGGAAGAGGGAAAAACTGTTTTTT. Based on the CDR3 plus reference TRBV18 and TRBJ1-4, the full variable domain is NAGVMQNPRHLVRRRGQEARLRCSPMKGHSHVYWYRQLPEEGLKFMVYLQKENIIDESGMPKERFSAEFPKEGPSILRIQQVVRGDSAAYFCASSPRTGKREKLFFGSGTQLSVL.

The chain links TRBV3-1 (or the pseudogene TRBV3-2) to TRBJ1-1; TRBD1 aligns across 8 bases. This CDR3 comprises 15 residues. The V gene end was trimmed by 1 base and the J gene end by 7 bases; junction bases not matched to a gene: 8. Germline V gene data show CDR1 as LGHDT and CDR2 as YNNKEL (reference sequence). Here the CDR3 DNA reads TGTGCCAGCAGCCAAGGTCAGGGGGCGAGAGATGAAGCTTTCTTT. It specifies CASSQGQGARDEAFF.

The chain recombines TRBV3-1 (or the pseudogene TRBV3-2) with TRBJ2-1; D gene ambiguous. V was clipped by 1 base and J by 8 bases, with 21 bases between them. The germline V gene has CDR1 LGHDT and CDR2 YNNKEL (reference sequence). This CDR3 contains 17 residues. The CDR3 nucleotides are TGTGCCAGCAGCCAAGCTGGGCGAGTCTCCATTTTGCATGAGCAGTTCTTC. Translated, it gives CASSQAGRVSILHEQFF.

The CDR3 DNA sequence: TGTGCCAGTACCCGGGACAGGGCCACAGAAGCTTTCTTT. Amino acids: CASTRDRATEAFF. The chain uses TRBV19 and TRBJ1-1; 9 bases map to TRBD1. Germline trimming cut 7 bases from V and 8 bases from J; bases unmatched to any gene: 8. Germline V gene data show CDR1 as LNHDA and CDR2 as SQIVND (reference sequence). The CDR3 extends over 13 amino acids.

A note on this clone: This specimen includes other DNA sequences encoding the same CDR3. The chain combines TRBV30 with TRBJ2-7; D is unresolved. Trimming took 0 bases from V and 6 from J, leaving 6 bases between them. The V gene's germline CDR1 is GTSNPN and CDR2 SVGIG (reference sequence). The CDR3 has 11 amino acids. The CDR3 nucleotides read TGTGCCTGGAGTGTATCTCGCGAGCAGTACTTC. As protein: CAWSVSREQYF.

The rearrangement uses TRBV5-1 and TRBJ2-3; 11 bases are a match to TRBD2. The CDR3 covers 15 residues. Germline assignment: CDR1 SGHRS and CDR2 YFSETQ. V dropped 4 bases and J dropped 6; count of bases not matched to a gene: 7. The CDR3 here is CASSPGTSGWDTQYF. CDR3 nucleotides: TGCGCCAGCAGCCCTGGGACTAGCGGTTGGGATACGCAGTATTTT.

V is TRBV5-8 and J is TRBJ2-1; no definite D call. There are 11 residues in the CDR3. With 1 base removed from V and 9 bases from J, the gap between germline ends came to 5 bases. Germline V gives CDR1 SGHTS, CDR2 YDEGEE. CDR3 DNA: TGTGCCAGCAGCTTGCATTTTGAGCAGTTCTTC. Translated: CASSLHFEQFF.

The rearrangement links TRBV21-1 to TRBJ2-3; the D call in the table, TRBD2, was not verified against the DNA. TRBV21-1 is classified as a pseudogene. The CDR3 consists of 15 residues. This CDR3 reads CASSSYPGETDTQYF. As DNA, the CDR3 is TGTGCCAGCAGCAGTTATCCCGGTGAGACAGATACGCAGTATTTT.

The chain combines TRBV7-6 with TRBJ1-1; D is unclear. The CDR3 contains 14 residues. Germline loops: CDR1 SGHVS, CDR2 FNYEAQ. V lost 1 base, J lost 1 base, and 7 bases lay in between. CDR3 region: CASSLGVGNTEAFF. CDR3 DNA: TGTGCCAGCAGCTTAGGTGTCGGGAACACTGAAGCTTTCTTT.

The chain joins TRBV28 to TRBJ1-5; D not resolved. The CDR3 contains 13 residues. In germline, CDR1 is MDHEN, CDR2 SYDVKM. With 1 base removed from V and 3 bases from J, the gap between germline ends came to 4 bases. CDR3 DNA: TGTGCCAGCAGTTTATCCCTCAATCAGCCCCAGCATTTT. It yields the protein CASSLSLNQPQHF. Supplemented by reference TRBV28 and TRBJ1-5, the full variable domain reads DVKVTQSSRYLVKRTGEKVFLECVQDMDHENMFWYRQDPGLGLRLIYFSYDVKMKEKGDIPEGYSVSREKKERFSLILESASTNQTSMYLCASSLSLNQPQHFGDGTRLSIL.

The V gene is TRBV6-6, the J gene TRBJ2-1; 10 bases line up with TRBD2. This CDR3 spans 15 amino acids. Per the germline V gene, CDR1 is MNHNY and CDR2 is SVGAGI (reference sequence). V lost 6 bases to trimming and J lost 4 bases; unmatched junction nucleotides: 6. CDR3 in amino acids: CASSQLLAGYNEQFF. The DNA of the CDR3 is TGTGCCAGCAGCCAGTTACTAGCGGGATACAATGAGCAGTTCTTC.

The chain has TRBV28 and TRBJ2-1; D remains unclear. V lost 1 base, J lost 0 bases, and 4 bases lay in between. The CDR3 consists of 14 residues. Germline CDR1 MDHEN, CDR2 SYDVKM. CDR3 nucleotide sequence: TGTGCCAGCAGTTTATACAGCTCCTACAATGAGCAGTTCTTC. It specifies CASSLYSSYNEQFF.

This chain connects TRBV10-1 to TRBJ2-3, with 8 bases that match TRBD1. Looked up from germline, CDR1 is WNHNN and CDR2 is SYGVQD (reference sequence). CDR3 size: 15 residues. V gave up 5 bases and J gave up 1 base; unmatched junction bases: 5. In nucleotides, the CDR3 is TGCGCCAGCAGTCGGGGGACAGGAGGCACAGATACGCAGTATTTT. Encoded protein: CASSRGTGGTDTQYF.

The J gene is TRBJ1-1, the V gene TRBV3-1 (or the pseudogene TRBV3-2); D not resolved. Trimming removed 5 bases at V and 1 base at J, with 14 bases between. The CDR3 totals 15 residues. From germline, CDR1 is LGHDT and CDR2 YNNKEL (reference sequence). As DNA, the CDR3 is TGTGCCAGCAGCACCGGCGGGTCCCGGAACACTGAAGCTTTCTTT. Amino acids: CASSTGGSRNTEAFF.

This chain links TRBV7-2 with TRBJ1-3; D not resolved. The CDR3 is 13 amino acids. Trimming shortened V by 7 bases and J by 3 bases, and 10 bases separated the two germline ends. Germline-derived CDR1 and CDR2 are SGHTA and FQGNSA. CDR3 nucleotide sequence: TGTGCCAGCATCCCATCCATTGGAAACACCATATATTTT. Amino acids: CASIPSIGNTIYF.